The clone carrying this T cell receptor (beta chain) was seen repeatedly, ten times or more. Antigen specificity is unknown. CDR1 and CDR2 from the germline V gene are SGHRS and YFSETQ. The V gene lost 2 bases and the J gene lost 0 bases, with 7 bases spanning the gap. This CDR3 is built from 14 residues. By 5'RACE with 10-nucleotide random UMIs, the cDNA was made. TCRdb itself ran the 5' RACE reads through MiXCR, one entry per CDR3 protein. The table includes under 60,000 distinct CDR3 sequences, around 16% detected once. The entry originates in a study of neurological immune-mediated disorders. Study findings and constraints: Across subjects, expanded clones had no CDR3 amino acid sequences in common, pointing to private repertoires in all groups. HTLV-1-associated myelopathy led in TCR clonal expansion, while multiple sclerosis ranked lowest, below healthy controls.

What was sequenced was PBMCs. The rearrangement joins TRBV5-1 to TRBJ2-3; unclear D gene. The source of this sequence is a man between 60 and 75 years old in good health. In nucleotides, the CDR3 is TGCGCCAGCAGCTTCGGTGGAAGCACAGATACGCAGTATTTT. Protein sequence: CASSFGGSTDTQYF. Full variable domain (remainder filled in from reference TRBV5-1 and TRBJ2-3): KAGVTQTPRYLIKTRGQQVTLSCSPISGHRSVSWYQQTPGQGLQFLFEYFSETQRNKGNFPGRFSGRQFSNSRSEMNVSTLELGDSALYLCASSFGGSTDTQYFGPGTRLTVL.